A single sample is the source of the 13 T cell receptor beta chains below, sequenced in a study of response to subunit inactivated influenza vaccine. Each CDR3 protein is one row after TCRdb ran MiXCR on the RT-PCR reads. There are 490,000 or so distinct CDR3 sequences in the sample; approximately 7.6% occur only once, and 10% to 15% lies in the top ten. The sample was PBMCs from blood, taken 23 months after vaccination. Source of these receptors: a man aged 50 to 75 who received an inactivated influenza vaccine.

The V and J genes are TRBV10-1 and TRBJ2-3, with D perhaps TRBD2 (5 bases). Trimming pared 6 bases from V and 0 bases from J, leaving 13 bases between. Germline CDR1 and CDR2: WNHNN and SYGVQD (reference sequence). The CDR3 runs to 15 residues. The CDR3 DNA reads TGCGCCAGCAGCGAACCCGGGATCAGCACAGATACGCAGTATTTT. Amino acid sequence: CASSEPGISTDTQYF.

CDR3 amino acids: CASSQEQRITGNEQYF. The CDR3 DNA reads TGTGCCAGCAGCCAAGAACAACGAATAACAGGGAACGAGCAGTACTTC. This rearrangement joins TRBV7-9 to TRBJ2-7; tentative D call: TRBD1 (6 bases). The CDR3 loop spans 16 amino acids. Deletions cut 5 bases from V and 5 bases from J, with 22 bases between. CDR1 is SEHNR, CDR2 FQNEAQ, per germline (reference sequence).

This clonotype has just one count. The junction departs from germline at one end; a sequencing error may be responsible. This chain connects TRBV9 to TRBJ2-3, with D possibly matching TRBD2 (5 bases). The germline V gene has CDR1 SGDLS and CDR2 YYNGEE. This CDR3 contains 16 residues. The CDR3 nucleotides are TGTGCCTGCAGCCCACGGGAAGGTTCAAGGACAGATACGCAGTATTTT. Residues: CACSPREGSRTDTQYF.

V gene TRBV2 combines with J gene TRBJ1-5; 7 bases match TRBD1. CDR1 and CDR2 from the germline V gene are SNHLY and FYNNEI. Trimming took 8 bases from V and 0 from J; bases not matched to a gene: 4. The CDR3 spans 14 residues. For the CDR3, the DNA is TGTGCCAGCGGGGACAGACTTAGCAATCAGCCCCAGCATTTT. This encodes CASGDRLSNQPQHF.

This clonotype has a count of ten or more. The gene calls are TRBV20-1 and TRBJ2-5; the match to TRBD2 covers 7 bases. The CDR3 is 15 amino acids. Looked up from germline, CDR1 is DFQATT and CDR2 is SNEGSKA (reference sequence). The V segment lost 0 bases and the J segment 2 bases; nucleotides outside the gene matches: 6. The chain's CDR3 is CSARDLGTTQETQYF. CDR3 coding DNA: TGCAGTGCTAGAGATCTAGGGACTACGCAAGAGACCCAGTACTTC.

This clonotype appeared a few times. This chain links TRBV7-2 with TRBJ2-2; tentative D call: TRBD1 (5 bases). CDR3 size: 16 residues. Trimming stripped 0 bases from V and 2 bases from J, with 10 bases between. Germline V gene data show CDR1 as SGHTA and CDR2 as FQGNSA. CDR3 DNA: TGTGCCAGCAGCTTAGCTTCACAGGCTAACACCGGGGAGCTGTTTTTT. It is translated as CASSLASQANTGELFF.

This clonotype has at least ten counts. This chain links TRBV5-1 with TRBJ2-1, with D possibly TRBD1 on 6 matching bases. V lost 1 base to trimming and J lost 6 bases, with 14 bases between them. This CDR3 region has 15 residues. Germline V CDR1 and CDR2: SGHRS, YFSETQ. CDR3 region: CASSLPGARPNEQFF. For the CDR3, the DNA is TGCGCCAGCAGCTTGCCAGGGGCTCGCCCCAATGAGCAGTTCTTC.

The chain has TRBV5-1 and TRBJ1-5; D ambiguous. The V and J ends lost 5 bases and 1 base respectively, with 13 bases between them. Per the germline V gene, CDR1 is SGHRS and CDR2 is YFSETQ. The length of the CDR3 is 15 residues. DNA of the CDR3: TGCGCCAGCAGTTTCGGTCCGCTAAGCAATCAGCCCCAGCATTTT. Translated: CASSFGPLSNQPQHF. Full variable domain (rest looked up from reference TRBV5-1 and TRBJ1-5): KAGVTQTPRYLIKTRGQQVTLSCSPISGHRSVSWYQQTPGQGLQFLFEYFSETQRNKGNFPGRFSGRQFSNSRSEMNVSTLELGDSALYLCASSFGPLSNQPQHFGDGTRLSIL.

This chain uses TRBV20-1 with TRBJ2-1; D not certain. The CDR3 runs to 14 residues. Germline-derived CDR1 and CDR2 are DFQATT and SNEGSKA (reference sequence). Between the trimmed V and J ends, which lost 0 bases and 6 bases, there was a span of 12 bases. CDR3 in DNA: TGCAGTGCTAGAGATCGGAGACGCGTCAATGAGCAGTTCTTC. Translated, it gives CSARDRRRVNEQFF.

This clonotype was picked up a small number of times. CDR3 nucleotides: TGTGCCAGCAGTTTCCGATCCGGGAATCCTCCTTCTTCCTACGAGCAGTACTTC. It codes for CASSFRSGNPPSSYEQYF. The chain recombines TRBV12-3 or TRBV12-4 with TRBJ2-7, with a tentative D call TRBD2 (5 bases). V dropped 3 bases and J dropped 1 base, with 22 bases sitting between them. The CDR3 extends over 18 amino acids.

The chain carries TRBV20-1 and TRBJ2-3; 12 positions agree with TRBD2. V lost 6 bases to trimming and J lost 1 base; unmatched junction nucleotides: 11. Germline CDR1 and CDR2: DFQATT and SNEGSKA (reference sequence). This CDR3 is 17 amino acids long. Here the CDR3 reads CSARGLAGGRGTDTQYF. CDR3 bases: TGCAGTGCCAGGGGGCTAGCGGGAGGGAGAGGCACAGATACGCAGTATTTT.

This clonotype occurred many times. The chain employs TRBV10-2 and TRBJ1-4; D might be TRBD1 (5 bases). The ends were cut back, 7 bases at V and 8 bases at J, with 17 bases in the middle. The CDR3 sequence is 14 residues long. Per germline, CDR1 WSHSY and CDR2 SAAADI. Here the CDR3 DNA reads TGCGCCAGCACTCACCCGGGGCGAGGGGAAAAACTGTTTTTT. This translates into CASTHPGRGEKLFF.

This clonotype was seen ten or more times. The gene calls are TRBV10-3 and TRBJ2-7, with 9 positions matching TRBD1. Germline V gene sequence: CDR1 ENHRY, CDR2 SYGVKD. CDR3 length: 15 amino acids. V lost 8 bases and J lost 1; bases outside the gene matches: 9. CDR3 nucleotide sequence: TGTGCCATCCGAGAACCGGGACAGGGTTCCTACGAGCAGTACTTC. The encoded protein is CAIREPGQGSYEQYF.